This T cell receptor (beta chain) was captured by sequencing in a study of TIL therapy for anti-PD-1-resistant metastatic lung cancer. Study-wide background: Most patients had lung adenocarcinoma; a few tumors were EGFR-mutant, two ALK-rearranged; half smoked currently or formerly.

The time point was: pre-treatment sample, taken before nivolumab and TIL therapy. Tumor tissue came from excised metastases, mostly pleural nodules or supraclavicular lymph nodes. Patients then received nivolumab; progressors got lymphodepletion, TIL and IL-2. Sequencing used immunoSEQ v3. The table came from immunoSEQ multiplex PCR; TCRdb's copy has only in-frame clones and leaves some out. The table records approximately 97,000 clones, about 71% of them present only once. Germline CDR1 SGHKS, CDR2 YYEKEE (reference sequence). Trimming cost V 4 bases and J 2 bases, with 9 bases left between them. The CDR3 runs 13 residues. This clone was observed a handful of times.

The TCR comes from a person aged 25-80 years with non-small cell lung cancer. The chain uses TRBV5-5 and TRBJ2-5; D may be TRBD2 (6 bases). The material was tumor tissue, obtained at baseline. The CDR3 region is CASSAGPQETQYF. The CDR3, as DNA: TGTGCCAGCAGCGCGGGACCGCAAGAGACCCAGTACTTC.